Listed below are T cell receptor beta chains from one sample, sequenced in a study of cytomegalovirus exposure and HLA in healthy donors. Produced via immunoSEQ multiplex PCR; TCRdb's table is partial and in-frame only. The table has some 100,000 clones, 70% to 90% seen once. Sequences were obtained from PBMCs. The receptors were gathered from a man aged 18 to 35 in good health and CMV-seronegative. The CDR3 runs from the conserved cysteine through the conserved F or W. Each record gives: clone size, V gene, CDR3 length, J gene, D gene, CDR3 protein, CDR3 DNA. The D gene is left open where the match is weak. Expanded clones get a size class; other rows say once, few or many, or leave the size out.

>NA|TRBV7-2|16|TRBJ2-3|NA
CASSLYGGGATYTQYF
TGTGCCAGCAGCTTATATGGCGGGGGCGCTACCTATACGCAGTATTTT
>NA|TRBV28|13|TRBJ1-2|NA
CASGGQLSYGYTF
TGTGCCAGCGGCGGTCAACTAAGCTATGGCTACACCTTC
>NA|TRBV9|15|TRBJ2-3|TRBD2
CASSDEGTSGYTQYF
TGTGCCAGCAGCGACGAGGGGACTAGCGGTTATACGCAGTATTTT
>NA|TRBV5-6|14|TRBJ1-2|NA
CASLRRHSHYGYTF
TGTGCCAGCCTCAGGCGCCACAGCCACTATGGCTACACCTTC
>few|TRBV6-6|15|TRBJ1-5|TRBD1
CASSYSGTGDQPQHF
TGTGCCAGCAGTTACAGCGGGACAGGGGATCAGCCCCAGCATTTT
>NA|TRBV28|14|TRBJ1-5|NA
CASKIQQGDQPQHF
TGTGCCAGCAAAATTCAACAGGGAGATCAGCCCCAGCATTTT
>NA|TRBV15|13|TRBJ2-5|NA
CATSSYQSETQYF
TGTGCCACCAGCAGTTACCAGTCAGAGACCCAGTACTTC
>NA|TRBV28|17|TRBJ2-7|TRBD2
CASSTTSGGLSSYEQYF
TGTGCCAGCAGCACGACTAGCGGGGGCCTCAGCTCCTACGAGCAGTACTTC
>NA|TRBV6-6|14|TRBJ2-7|TRBD1
CASRPGTGAYEQYF
TGTGCCAGCAGGCCCGGGACAGGCGCCTACGAGCAGTACTTC
>NA|TRBV28|11|TRBJ1-1|NA
CASTEVTEAFF
TGTGCCAGCACAGAGGTGACTGAAGCTTTCTTT
>NA|TRBV11-2|14|TRBJ1-5|NA
CASSLGPVDQPQHF
TGTGCCAGCAGCTTAGGCCCAGTTGATCAGCCCCAGCATTTT
>NA|TRBV18|16|TRBJ2-3|NA
CASSPSGGTTRDTQYF
TGTGCCAGCTCACCAAGTGGCGGGACGACCAGGGATACGCAGTATTTT
>few|TRBV5-4|15|TRBJ2-6|NA
CASSRRTSGANVLTF
TGTGCCAGCAGCCGGAGGACCTCTGGGGCCAACGTCCTGACTTTC
>NA|TRBV2|12|TRBJ1-2|NA
CASSDRVYGYTF
TGTGCCAGCAGTGACCGGGTCTATGGCTACACCTTC
>NA|TRBV10-3|18|TRBJ2-7|NA
CAISDRLPETGRFYEQYF
TGTGCCATCAGTGATCGCTTACCCGAGACAGGTCGGTTCTACGAGCAGTACTTC
>NA|TRBV4-1|17|TRBJ1-3|NA
CASSVLGGARSGNTIYF
TGCGCCAGCAGTGTTCTTGGGGGCGCCCGGTCTGGAAACACCATATATTTT
>NA|TRBV11-2|16|TRBJ2-7|TRBD2
CASSLDSGRVPYEQYF
TGTGCCAGCAGCTTGGATAGCGGGAGAGTTCCCTACGAGCAGTACTTC
>NA|TRBV15|14|TRBJ1-5|NA
CATSRDNSNQPQHF
TGTGCCACCAGCAGAGATAATAGCAATCAGCCCCAGCATTTT
>NA|TRBV7-7|11|TRBJ2-1|NA
CASSLVYAQFF
TGTGCCAGCAGCTTAGTCTACGCGCAGTTCTTC
>NA|TRBV6-1|15|TRBJ2-1|TRBD2
CASRISGGGYNEQFF
TGTGCCAGCAGAATTAGCGGGGGCGGCTACAATGAGCAGTTCTTC
>NA|TRBV20-1|11|TRBJ1-1|NA
CSVEGNTEAFF
TGCAGTGTGGAGGGGAACACTGAAGCTTTCTTT
>NA|TRBV18|18|TRBJ2-3|TRBD2
CASSPQVAGGPSTDTQYF
TGTGCCAGCTCACCACAGGTAGCGGGGGGGCCGAGCACAGATACGCAGTATTTT
>NA|TRBV28|14|TRBJ1-2|TRBD1
CASSLTGVGRGYTF
TGTGCCAGCAGCCTGACAGGGGTTGGCAGGGGCTACACCTTC
>NA|TRBV19|14|TRBJ1-4|TRBD1
CASSTWTGNEKLFF
TGTGCCAGTAGTACCTGGACAGGTAATGAAAAACTGTTTTTT
>NA|TRBV28|19|TRBJ1-4|NA
CASSFSPFLFPERDEKLFF
TGTGCCAGCAGTTTTTCCCCCTTTCTGTTCCCGGAGCGGGATGAAAAACTGTTTTTT
>NA|TRBV6-5|15|TRBJ2-3|NA
CASSYGPTGADTQYF
TGTGCCAGCAGTTACGGGCCGACCGGGGCAGATACGCAGTATTTT
>NA|TRBV5-1|13|TRBJ1-2|NA
CASSVSGTEGYTF
TGCGCCAGCAGCGTCAGCGGGACGGAGGGCTACACCTTC
>NA|TRBV6-5|14|TRBJ2-5|TRBD2
CASKGGLDRETQYF
TGTGCCAGCAAGGGAGGGTTAGATAGAGAGACCCAGTACTTC
>NA|TRBV28|15|TRBJ2-7|TRBD1
CASSPGTGVTYEQYF
TGTGCCAGCAGTCCCGGGACAGGGGTTACCTACGAGCAGTACTTC
>NA|TRBV7-6|14|TRBJ2-7|TRBD1
CASSRRQGKDEQYF
TGTGCCAGCAGCCGCCGACAGGGCAAGGACGAGCAGTACTTC
>NA|TRBV29-1|13|TRBJ1-5|NA
CSVWTDSNQPQHF
TGCAGCGTATGGACAGATAGCAATCAGCCCCAGCATTTT
>NA|TRBV7-8|19|TRBJ2-7|TRBD1
CASSLKGQGATSLFYEQYF
TGTGCCAGCAGCTTAAAGGGACAGGGGGCGACGTCCCTCTTTTACGAGCAGTACTTC
>NA|TRBV7-9|13|TRBJ2-7|NA
CASSPGSTYEQYF
TGTGCCAGCAGTCCAGGGTCAACCTACGAGCAGTACTTC
>NA|TRBV1|14|TRBJ2-7|NA
CTSSRQRTPYEQYF
TGCACCAGCAGCCGCCAGCGGACCCCCTACGAGCAGTACTTC
>NA|TRBV4-3|13|TRBJ1-1|NA
CASSQDPSTEAFF
TGCGCCAGCAGCCAAGATCCTAGCACTGAAGCTTTCTTT
>NA|TRBV11-2|14|TRBJ2-7|NA
CASSVGQSAYEQYF
TGTGCCAGCAGCGTCGGACAGTCGGCCTACGAGCAGTACTTC
>NA|TRBV5-4|16|TRBJ1-2|TRBD1
CASSLADRAYNYGYTF
TGTGCCAGCAGCTTAGCGGACAGGGCCTATAACTATGGCTACACCTTC
>NA|TRBV6-5|13|TRBJ2-7|TRBD1
CASREQGTYEQYF
TGTGCCAGCCGTGAACAGGGGACCTACGAGCAGTACTTC
>NA|TRBV29-1|15|TRBJ2-1|TRBD1
CSVSEWTGLYNEQFF
TGCAGCGTGAGTGAGTGGACAGGGCTTTACAATGAGCAGTTCTTC
>NA|TRBV5-1|15|TRBJ2-7|NA
CASSLENPGWYEQYF
TGCGCCAGCAGCTTGGAGAATCCAGGGTGGTACGAGCAGTACTTC
>NA|TRBV19|14|TRBJ1-2|NA
CASSIGDKYYGYTF
TGTGCCAGTAGTATAGGGGACAAGTACTATGGCTACACCTTC
>NA|TRBV27|15|TRBJ1-5|TRBD1
CASSLGTGATQPQHF
TGTGCCAGCAGTTTGGGGACAGGGGCTACTCAGCCCCAGCATTTT
>NA|TRBV5-1|17|TRBJ2-1|TRBD2
CASSTGTSGGWGNEQFF
TGCGCCAGCAGCACGGGAACTAGCGGGGGGTGGGGCAATGAGCAGTTCTTC
>once|TRBV4-1|15|TRBJ1-1|NA
CASSQATVLNTEAFF
TGCGCCAGCAGCCAAGCGACAGTTCTGAACACTGAAGCTTTCTTT
>NA|TRBV5-4|16|TRBJ2-1|TRBD2
CASSPPGTSGSDEQFF
TGTGCCAGCAGCCCCCCAGGGACTAGCGGGAGTGACGAGCAGTTCTTC
>NA|TRBV13|16|TRBJ2-7|NA
CASSQKPGQRKYEQYF
TGTGCCAGCAGCCAAAAGCCGGGACAAAGAAAGTACGAGCAGTACTTC